This T cell receptor (beta chain) was sequenced during a study of shared clonotypes between healthy human individuals (dated by TCRdb to 2018 to 2020). Broadly, across the study: A couple of women and a few men aged 18 to 49 years were included in the cohort. Per donor, three plates each were used for CD4 naive and CD4 memory, two for CD8 naive, and one for CD8 memory. To estimate repertoire size and how much clonotypes are shared between individuals, the study performed deep sequencing of blood TCR repertoires from 4 to 6 healthy adults. To increase sequencing depth and limit assay-specific biases, different laboratories used diverse techniques to prepare libraries and sequence TCR repertoires. Leukapheresis yielded between about 0.8 and 9.5 billion PBMCs per donor.

CD8 naive samples consisted of CD45RO-negative cells that were positively selected for CCR7, yielding a CD45RA+CCR7+ population without TemRA cells. Donors were healthy HIV-negative adults with no recently reported acute infections or vaccinations. Only Caucasian adults living in Nashville, Tennessee, USA were represented among the donors. After blood collection by leukapheresis, PBMCs were isolated using Ficoll-Histopaque density gradient centrifugation and then cryopreserved in the vapor phase of liquid nitrogen. Analytical flow cytometry was used to check the purity and quantity of every magnetically sorted T cell population. Genomic DNA was isolated from each sorted fraction and quantified by UV absorbance on a Nanodrop 2000c. The investigation overall reported the following: Across a few donors, around 5% of naive CD4, approximately 3.5% of naive CD8, 2% to 2.5% of memory CD4, and approximately 0.42% of memory CD8 clonotypes were shared. Sampling was limited to blood, and TCR repertoires in tissue likely differ from TCR repertoires in blood. Clonotypes shared by all four sorted-subset donors showed higher generation probabilities than non-shared clonotypes. Because the study included a small number of donors, the genetic and exposure-history diversity represented was limited. Even with the large sequencing depth, rarefaction of the sorted-subset datasets indicated that sequencing was incomplete. Pairwise subsampling indicated that sequencing depth was expected to affect the degree of clonotype sharing among donors. Estimated clonotype richness was generally larger for naive than for memory subsets.

Using the deep immunoSEQ assay, multiplex PCR amplified TCR CDR3 regions from genomic DNA. Extracted genomic DNA from each cell subset was spread evenly across all wells of several immunoSEQ 96-well plates, with each plate serving as a replicate. For sorted subsets, 200 ng of genomic DNA, equivalent to 30,000 or so T cell genomes, went into each replicate PCR. Purified libraries were measured with a Qubit 3.0 fluorometer, size-checked on a Bioanalyzer 2100, and measured again with the KAPA Library Quantification kit. Each immunoSEQ 96-well plate was sequenced on its own single-read 150-cycle Illumina NextSeq 550 flow cell. Turning to the authors' computational methods: Because only junctional sequences without quality scores were contained in the immunoSEQ output, filtering matching that applied to full-length reads could not be performed. To assign V/J genes and CDR3, sequences were annotated against IMGT germline references using PyIR, a Python wrapper for IgBLAST v1.9. Any read was removed if the V/J assignment was weak (E-value above 1e-6), the CDR3 was missing, or the read contained stop codons, out-of-frame junctions, or ambiguous translated residues. V3J clonotypes were defined as sequences sharing the same inferred V gene, J gene, and CDR3 amino acid sequence. Percentage overlap between repertoires was computed as shared unique clonotypes divided by the size of the smaller repertoire. Richness of each repertoire was evaluated using RTK rarefaction, the Chao1 estimator, and Recon v2.1 estimates of unobserved clonotypes. For all TCRbeta clonotypes obtained by the gDNA method from a handful of donors, generation probabilities were computed with OLGA. Entries here come from immuneACCESS through TCRdb and include only in-frame sequences with V and J called. Some clones fail to appear in such tables; in the studies checked, an unresolved V gene covers under half of the shortfall, and the cause of the remainder is unknown. The V and J calls and clone size are taken from that table; D and trimming were inferred from the DNA. The sample contains around 2,000,000 clones, approximately 95% of them found a single time. The ten most abundant clones make up around 1.2% of the sample.

About this clone itself: Its antigen is unknown. It has no much larger one-base neighbor in the sample; base qualities were not kept.

V ends up 6 bases short and J 3 bases short, with an unmatched junction base count of 6. Looking up the germline V gene yields CDR1 MNHEY and CDR2 SVGAGI. Its CDR3 holds 15 amino acids, cysteine through phenylalanine. The entry retains the CDR3 DNA only, 45 bases that are in frame from base 1. The clonotype originates from a man younger than 35 in good health. Sequenced material: naive CD8+ T cells sorted from blood. The cell subset or site label on this specimen signifies: CD45RA+CCR7+. The sequence is built from TRBV6-5 and TRBJ1-3; TRBD1 lines up with 9 middle nucleotides. The DNA sequence is TGTGCCAGCAGCTCCGGGACAGGGATTGGAAACACCATATATTTT. It codes for CASSSGTGIGNTIYF.